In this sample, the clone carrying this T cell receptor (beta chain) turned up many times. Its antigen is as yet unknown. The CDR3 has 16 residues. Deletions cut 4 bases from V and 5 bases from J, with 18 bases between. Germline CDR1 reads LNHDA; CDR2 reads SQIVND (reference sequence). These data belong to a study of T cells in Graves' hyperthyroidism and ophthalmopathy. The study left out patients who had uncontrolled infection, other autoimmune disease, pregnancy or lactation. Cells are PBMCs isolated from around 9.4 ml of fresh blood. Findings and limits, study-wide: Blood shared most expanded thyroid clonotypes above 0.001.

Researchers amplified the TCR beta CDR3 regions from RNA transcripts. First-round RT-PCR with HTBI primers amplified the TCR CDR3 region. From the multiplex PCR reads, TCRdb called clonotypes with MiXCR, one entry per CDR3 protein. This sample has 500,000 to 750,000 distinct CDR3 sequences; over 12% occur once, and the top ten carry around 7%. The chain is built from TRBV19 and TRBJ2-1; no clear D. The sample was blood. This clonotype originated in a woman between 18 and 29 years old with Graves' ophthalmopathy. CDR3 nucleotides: TGTGCCAGTAGTACCCTCAGCCGGAGAACGGACAATGAGCAGTTCTTC. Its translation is CASSTLSRRTDNEQFF. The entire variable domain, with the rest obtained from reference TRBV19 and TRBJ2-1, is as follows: DGGITQSPKYLFRKEGQNVTLSCEQNLNHDAMYWYRQDPGQGLRLIYYSQIVNDFQKGDIAEGYSVSREKKESFPLTVTSAQKNPTAFYLCASSTLSRRTDNEQFFGPGTRLTVL.